Listed below are T cell receptor beta chains from one sample, sequenced in a study of blood T cell repertoires in COVID-19. Sequenced by immunoSEQ multiplex PCR; TCRdb stores in-frame clones only, minus some. This table has some 400,000 clones, 80% to 90% appearing once. Sequences were obtained from PBMCs or T cells enriched from blood (not recorded which). All receptors come from a man aged 30-40 years who had recovered from COVID-19. The CDR3 runs from the conserved cysteine through the conserved F or W. D genes are given only for firm matches. Clone size is given for some rows only: seen once, a few or many times, or a class if the clone is expanded.

v_gene: TRBV7-9
j_gene: TRBJ2-7
abundance: few
d_gene: -
CDR3aa: CASSLWDTSYEQYF
CDR3nt: TGTGCCAGCAGCTTATGGGACACCTCCTACGAGCAGTACTTC

v_gene: TRBV7-2
j_gene: TRBJ2-3
abundance: few
d_gene: -
CDR3aa: CASSFHGATLAGDTQYF
CDR3nt: TGTGCCAGCAGCTTTCATGGGGCTACACTAGCAGGAGATACGCAGTATTTT

v_gene: TRBV11-2
j_gene: TRBJ2-7
abundance: -
d_gene: TRBD2
CDR3aa: CASSSSPGLADSYEQYF
CDR3nt: TGTGCCAGCAGCTCTTCTCCGGGACTAGCGGATTCCTACGAGCAGTACTTC

v_gene: TRBV5-6
j_gene: TRBJ2-1
abundance: -
d_gene: TRBD1
CDR3aa: CASSPTGVSVSSYNEQFF
CDR3nt: TGTGCCAGCAGCCCGACAGGGGTAAGCGTGAGCTCCTACAATGAGCAGTTCTTC

v_gene: TRBV19
j_gene: TRBJ2-2
abundance: once
d_gene: -
CDR3aa: CASRETVNTGELFF
CDR3nt: TGTGCCAGTAGAGAAACAGTGAACACCGGGGAGCTGTTTTTT

v_gene: TRBV19
j_gene: TRBJ2-7
abundance: -
d_gene: TRBD2
CDR3aa: CASSIQAGDSYEQYF
CDR3nt: TGTGCCAGTAGTATCCAAGCGGGAGACTCCTACGAGCAGTACTTC

v_gene: TRBV18
j_gene: TRBJ1-1
abundance: -
d_gene: -
CDR3aa: CASSPGRGNTEAFF
CDR3nt: TGTGCCAGCTCACCTGGCAGGGGAAACACTGAAGCTTTCTTT

v_gene: TRBV27
j_gene: TRBJ1-6
abundance: -
d_gene: TRBD1
CDR3aa: CASSFGQDNSPLHF
CDR3nt: TGTGCCAGCAGTTTCGGACAGGATAATTCACCCCTCCACTTT

v_gene: TRBV28
j_gene: TRBJ2-5
abundance: -
d_gene: TRBD1
CDR3aa: CASRKRQGPETQYF
CDR3nt: TGTGCCAGCAGAAAAAGACAGGGGCCAGAGACCCAGTACTTC

v_gene: TRBV7-9
j_gene: TRBJ1-5
abundance: once
d_gene: -
CDR3aa: CASSHGQPNQPQHF
CDR3nt: TGTGCCAGCAGCCACGGACAGCCAAATCAGCCCCAGCATTTT

v_gene: TRBV5-1
j_gene: TRBJ2-2
abundance: -
d_gene: -
CDR3aa: CASSLGLSANTGELFF
CDR3nt: TGCGCCAGCAGCTTGGGTTTGTCCGCGAACACCGGGGAGCTGTTTTTT

v_gene: TRBV5-5
j_gene: TRBJ1-1
abundance: -
d_gene: -
CDR3aa: CASSLFQMNTEAFF
CDR3nt: TGTGCCAGCAGCTTATTCCAGATGAACACTGAAGCTTTCTTT

v_gene: TRBV15
j_gene: TRBJ2-1
abundance: -
d_gene: TRBD1
CDR3aa: CATSRGGSDRLVGEQFF
CDR3nt: TGTGCCACCAGCAGAGGGGGGTCGGACAGGCTCGTTGGGGAGCAGTTCTTC

v_gene: TRBV11-2
j_gene: TRBJ2-5
abundance: -
d_gene: -
CDR3aa: CASSRAGRVSQETQYF
CDR3nt: TGTGCCAGCAGCCGCGCCGGGAGAGTGTCCCAAGAGACCCAGTACTTC

v_gene: TRBV6-2/TRBV6-3
j_gene: TRBJ1-5
abundance: -
d_gene: TRBD1
CDR3aa: CASSSGQGAGSNQPQHF
CDR3nt: TGTGCCAGCAGTTCGGGACAGGGGGCCGGTAGCAATCAGCCCCAGCATTTT

v_gene: TRBV7-2
j_gene: TRBJ2-1
abundance: -
d_gene: TRBD2
CDR3aa: CASTTWTSGRHNEQFF
CDR3nt: TGTGCCAGCACCACCTGGACTAGCGGGAGGCACAATGAGCAGTTCTTC

v_gene: TRBV3-1/TRBV3-2
j_gene: TRBJ1-5
abundance: once
d_gene: TRBD1
CDR3aa: CASGSIRGLNQPQHF
CDR3nt: TGTGCCAGCGGCTCCATCAGGGGGCTTAATCAGCCCCAGCATTTT

v_gene: TRBV19
j_gene: TRBJ1-2
abundance: once
d_gene: -
CDR3aa: CASSIDRGRAGYTF
CDR3nt: TGTGCCAGTAGTATAGACCGAGGCAGGGCGGGCTACACCTTC

v_gene: TRBV5-1
j_gene: TRBJ2-1
abundance: -
d_gene: TRBD2
CDR3aa: CASSGAGTTYNEQFF
CDR3nt: TGCGCCAGCAGTGGGGCCGGGACTACCTACAATGAGCAGTTCTTC

v_gene: TRBV28
j_gene: TRBJ2-3
abundance: -
d_gene: TRBD2
CDR3aa: CASSLRGTSGTDTQYF
CDR3nt: TGTGCCAGCAGTTTGCGTGGGACTAGCGGCACAGATACGCAGTATTTT

v_gene: TRBV28
j_gene: TRBJ2-7
abundance: -
d_gene: -
CDR3aa: CASSLGRGKLYEQYF
CDR3nt: TGTGCCAGCAGTTTAGGCAGGGGTAAACTCTACGAGCAGTACTTC

v_gene: TRBV4-1
j_gene: TRBJ2-2
abundance: once
d_gene: TRBD1
CDR3aa: CASSHENRGRTGELFF
CDR3nt: TGCGCCAGCAGCCACGAAAACAGGGGGCGGACCGGGGAGCTGTTTTTT

v_gene: TRBV10-3
j_gene: TRBJ2-7
abundance: -
d_gene: TRBD1
CDR3aa: CAISARGQDEQYF
CDR3nt: TGTGCCATCAGTGCCAGGGGGCAAGACGAGCAGTACTTC

v_gene: TRBV7-9
j_gene: TRBJ1-4
abundance: -
d_gene: TRBD1
CDR3aa: CASTRQGAEKLFF
CDR3nt: TGTGCCAGCACCCGACAGGGGGCTGAAAAACTGTTTTTT

v_gene: TRBV9
j_gene: TRBJ2-3
abundance: -
d_gene: -
CDR3aa: CASSDSPVTDTQYF
CDR3nt: TGTGCCAGCAGCGATTCTCCTGTGACAGATACGCAGTATTTT

v_gene: TRBV27
j_gene: TRBJ2-7
abundance: -
d_gene: -
CDR3aa: CASSSYPGQGKYEQYF
CDR3nt: TGTGCCAGCAGTTCCTACCCCGGGCAGGGGAAGTACGAGCAGTACTTC

v_gene: TRBV19
j_gene: TRBJ2-5
abundance: -
d_gene: TRBD2
CDR3aa: CASSIELQWGAGGKETQYF
CDR3nt: TGTGCCAGTAGTATAGAACTTCAGTGGGGCGCGGGAGGGAAAGAGACCCAGTACTTC

v_gene: TRBV15
j_gene: TRBJ2-3
abundance: -
d_gene: -
CDR3aa: CATSRDREYTDTQYF
CDR3nt: TGTGCCACCAGCAGAGATCGCGAGTACACAGATACGCAGTATTTT

v_gene: TRBV30
j_gene: TRBJ2-1
abundance: once
d_gene: TRBD1
CDR3aa: CAWSADRANEQFF
CDR3nt: TGTGCCTGGAGCGCGGACAGGGCCAATGAGCAGTTCTTC